This T cell receptor (beta chain) was captured by sequencing in a study of human T cells and chemical hapten exposure. CDR1 is SQVTM, CDR2 ANQGSEA, per germline. Losses at the gene ends were 4 bases for V and 2 bases for J; bases not matched to a gene: 5. The CDR3 covers 13 residues. Extraction yielded total RNA from whole blood (unfractionated). Unique molecular identifiers were attached to individual cDNA molecules during library preparation. TCRdb recomputed calls from the reads with MiXCR, one row per CDR3 protein. Of more than 100,000 distinct CDR3 sequences in the sample, approximately 9% are singletons; the top ten hold 1.4%. In this sample, this clonotype turned up a few times.

This sequence joins TRBV29-1 and TRBJ2-7; the match to TRBD2 covers 7 bases. The source of this sequence is a human donor in good health. Some clones in this sample may be carry-over from other donors' samples. The specimen was whole blood. CDR3 in amino acids: CSVVRAGTYEQYF. For the CDR3, the DNA is TGCAGCGTTGTCCGAGCGGGGACCTACGAGCAGTACTTC.